What follows are 5 T cell receptor beta chains derived from one specimen sequenced in a study of cytomegalovirus exposure and HLA in healthy donors. PCR involved 60 Vbeta and 13 Jbeta primers. Using immunoSEQ multiplex PCR, the repertoire was profiled, and TCRdb retains in-frame clones only, with some absent. The data show roughly 89,000 clones, 55% to 70% seen once. Sequenced material: PBMCs. The source is a woman aged 45-65 years in good health and CMV-seropositive.

The CDR3 DNA follows: TGTGCCAGCTCACCATTAGAGGGCCCCTCCTACAATGAGCAGTTCTTC. It is translated as CASSPLEGPSYNEQFF. J is TRBJ2-1 and V is TRBV18, with D tentatively TRBD2 (5 bases). Germline V gene lookup returns CDR1 KGHSH and CDR2 LQKENI. V lost 2 bases to trimming and J lost 0 bases, with 11 bases between them. CDR3 length equals 16 residues.

The chain joins TRBV27 to TRBJ2-1; 12 bases match TRBD2. This CDR3 comprises 14 residues. Germline lookup yields CDR1 MNHEY and CDR2 SMNVEV (reference sequence). V lost 5 bases, J lost 6 bases, and 2 bases stayed unmatched. CDR3 sequence reads: CASSTSGGLNEQFF. The CDR3 DNA reads TGTGCCAGCAGTACTAGCGGGGGGCTCAATGAGCAGTTCTTC.

V and J are TRBV10-3 and TRBJ1-2; a possible D gene is TRBD1 (6 bases). CDR3 length: 15 residues. Germline assignment: CDR1 ENHRY and CDR2 SYGVKD. Deletions cut 2 bases from V and 6 bases from J, with 16 bases between. The CDR3 DNA reads as TGTGCCATCAGTGAGCGACAGGCCTTGGTGGATGGCTACACCTTC. The encoded protein is CAISERQALVDGYTF.

The rearrangement uses TRBV18 and TRBJ1-5; D is uncertain. The length of the CDR3 is 14 residues. V shed 4 bases and J shed 3 bases, with 10 bases lying between them. Germline V gives CDR1 KGHSH, CDR2 LQKENI. The CDR3 here is CASSLDYPNQPQHF. Here the CDR3 DNA reads TGTGCCAGCTCACTGGACTATCCCAATCAGCCCCAGCATTTT.

The V gene is TRBV28, the J gene TRBJ2-7, with D possibly TRBD1 on 6 matching bases. The CDR3 loop spans 14 amino acids. V gave up 0 bases and J gave up 3 bases, with 9 bases separating them. Germline-derived CDR1 and CDR2 are MDHEN and SYDVKM. The CDR3 bases are TGTGCCAGCAGTTTATGGGGGGCTAGCTACGAGCAGTACTTC. The encoded protein is CASSLWGASYEQYF.